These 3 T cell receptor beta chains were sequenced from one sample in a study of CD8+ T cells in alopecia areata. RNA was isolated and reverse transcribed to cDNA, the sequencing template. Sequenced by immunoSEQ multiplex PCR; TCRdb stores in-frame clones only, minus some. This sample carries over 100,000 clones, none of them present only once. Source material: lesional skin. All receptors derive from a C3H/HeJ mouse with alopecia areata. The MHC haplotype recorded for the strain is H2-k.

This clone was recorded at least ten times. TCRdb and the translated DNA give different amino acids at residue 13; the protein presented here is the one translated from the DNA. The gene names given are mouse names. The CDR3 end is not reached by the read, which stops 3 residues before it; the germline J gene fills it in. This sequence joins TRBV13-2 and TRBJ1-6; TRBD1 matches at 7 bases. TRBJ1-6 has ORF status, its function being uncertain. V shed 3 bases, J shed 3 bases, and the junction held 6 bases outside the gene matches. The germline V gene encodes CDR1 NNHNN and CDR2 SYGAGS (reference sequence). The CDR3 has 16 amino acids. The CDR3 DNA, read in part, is TGTGCCAGCGGTGGTCCGGGACAGAGCTATAATTCGCCC. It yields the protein CASGGPGQSYNSP. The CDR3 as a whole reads CASGGPGQSYNSPLYF.

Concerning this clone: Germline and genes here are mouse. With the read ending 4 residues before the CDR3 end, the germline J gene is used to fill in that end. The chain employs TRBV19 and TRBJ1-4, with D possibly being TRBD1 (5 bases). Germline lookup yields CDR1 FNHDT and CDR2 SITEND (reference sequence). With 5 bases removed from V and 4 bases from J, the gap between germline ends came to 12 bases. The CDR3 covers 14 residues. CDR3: CASRTGGINERLFF. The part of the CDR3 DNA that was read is TGTGCCAGCAGAACGGGGGGGATCAACGAA. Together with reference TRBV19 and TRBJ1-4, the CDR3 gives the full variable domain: GGIITQTPKFLIGQEGQKLTLKCQQNFNHDTMYWYRQDSGKGLRLIYYSITENDLQKGDLSEGYDASREKKSSFSLTVTSAQKNEMAVFLCASRTGGINERLFFGHGTKLSVL.

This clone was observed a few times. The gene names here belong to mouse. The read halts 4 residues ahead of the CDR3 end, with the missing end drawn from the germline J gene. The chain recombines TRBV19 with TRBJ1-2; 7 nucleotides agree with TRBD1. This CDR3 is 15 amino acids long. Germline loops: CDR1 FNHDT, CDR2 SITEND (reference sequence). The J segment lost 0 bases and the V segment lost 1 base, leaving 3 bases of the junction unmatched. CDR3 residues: CASSITQGANSDYTF. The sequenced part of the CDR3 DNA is TGTGCCAGCAGTATAACCCAGGGGGCAAACTCC.